This T cell receptor (beta chain) appears in the sequencing data of a study of post-analysis software for immune sequencing data. Sequencing libraries made from TCR beta cDNA carried unique molecular identifiers. TCRdb ran MiXCR on the PCR reads and lists one entry per CDR3 protein. The sample consists of under 900,000 distinct CDR3 sequences, 53% of them appearing once. Study-level points and caveats: About five TRBV segments, including TRBV5-6, TRBV5-1 and TRBV20-1, were more frequent in patients than controls.

A note on this clonotype: Its antigen is as yet unknown.

V lost 7 bases and J 6 bases, leaving 19 bases between the germline ends. The CDR3 length is 14 residues. The germline V gene encodes CDR1 SQVTM and CDR2 ANQGSEA. The source is a girl aged 10 to 17 with multiple sclerosis. The chain links TRBV29-1 to TRBJ2-1, with D perhaps being TRBD1 or TRBD2 (7 bases each). Sequences were obtained from blood. CDR3 protein: CSAESQGEGNEQFF. The CDR3 DNA is TGCAGCGCGGAGTCTCAGGGGGAGGGCAATGAGCAGTTCTTC.